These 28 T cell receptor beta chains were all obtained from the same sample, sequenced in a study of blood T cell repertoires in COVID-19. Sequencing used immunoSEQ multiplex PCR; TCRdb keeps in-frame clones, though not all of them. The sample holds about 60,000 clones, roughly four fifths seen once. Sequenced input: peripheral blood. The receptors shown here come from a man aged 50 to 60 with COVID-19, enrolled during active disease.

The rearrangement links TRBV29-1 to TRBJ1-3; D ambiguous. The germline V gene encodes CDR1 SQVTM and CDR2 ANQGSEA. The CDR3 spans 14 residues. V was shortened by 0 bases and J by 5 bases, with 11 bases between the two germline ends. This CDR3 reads CSVEERFGRNTIYF. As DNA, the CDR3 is TGCAGCGTTGAAGAGCGGTTCGGCAGAAACACCATATATTTT.

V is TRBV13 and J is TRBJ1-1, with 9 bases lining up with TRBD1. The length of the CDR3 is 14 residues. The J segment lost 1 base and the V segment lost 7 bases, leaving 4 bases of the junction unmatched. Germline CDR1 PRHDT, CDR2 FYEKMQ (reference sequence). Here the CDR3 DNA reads TGTGCCAGCAACCTGGGACAGGGGAACACTGAAGCTTTCTTT. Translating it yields CASNLGQGNTEAFF.

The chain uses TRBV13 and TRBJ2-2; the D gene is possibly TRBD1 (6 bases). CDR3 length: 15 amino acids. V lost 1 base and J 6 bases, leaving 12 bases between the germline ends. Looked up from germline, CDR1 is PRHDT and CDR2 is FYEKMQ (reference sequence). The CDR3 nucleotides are TGTGCCAGCAGCTTAGACAGGGCAGCCGCCGGGGAGCTGTTTTTT. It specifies CASSLDRAAAGELFF.

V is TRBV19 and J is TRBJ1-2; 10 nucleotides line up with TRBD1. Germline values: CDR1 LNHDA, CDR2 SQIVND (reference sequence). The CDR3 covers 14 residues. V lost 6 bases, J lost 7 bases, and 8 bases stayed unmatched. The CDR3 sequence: CASRTSGTGVGYTF. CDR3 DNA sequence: TGTGCCAGTAGGACCTCGGGGACAGGGGTTGGCTACACCTTC.

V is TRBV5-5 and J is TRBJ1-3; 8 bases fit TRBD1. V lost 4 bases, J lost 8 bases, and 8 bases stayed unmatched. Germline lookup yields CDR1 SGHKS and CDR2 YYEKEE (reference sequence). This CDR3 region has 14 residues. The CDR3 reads CASSPTGVRDTIYF. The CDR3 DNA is TGTGCCAGCAGCCCGACAGGGGTTCGGGACACCATATATTTT.

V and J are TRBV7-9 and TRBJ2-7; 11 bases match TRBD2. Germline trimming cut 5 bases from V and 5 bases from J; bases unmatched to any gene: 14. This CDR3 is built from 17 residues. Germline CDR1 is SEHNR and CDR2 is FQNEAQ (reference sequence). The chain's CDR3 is CASSPKGASGRTDEQYF. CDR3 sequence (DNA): TGTGCCAGCAGCCCAAAAGGGGCTAGCGGGAGGACCGACGAGCAGTACTTC.

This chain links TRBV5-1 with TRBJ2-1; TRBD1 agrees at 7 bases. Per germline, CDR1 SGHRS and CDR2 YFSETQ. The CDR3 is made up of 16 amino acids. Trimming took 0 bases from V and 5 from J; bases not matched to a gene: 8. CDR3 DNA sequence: TGCGCCAGCAGCTTGGGGCACAGGGGTTTCGACAATGAGCAGTTCTTC. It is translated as CASSLGHRGFDNEQFF.

CDR3 sequence: CASSSSLAGPYNEQFF. The DNA for the CDR3 is TGTGCCAGCAGCTCCTCACTAGCGGGTCCCTACAATGAGCAGTTCTTC. This rearrangement joins TRBV7-3 to TRBJ2-1; 9 bases fit TRBD2. Germline lookup yields CDR1 SGHTA and CDR2 FQGTGA. The CDR3 length is 16 residues. V trimming: 4 bases; J trimming: 2 bases; junction bases outside the gene matches: 6.

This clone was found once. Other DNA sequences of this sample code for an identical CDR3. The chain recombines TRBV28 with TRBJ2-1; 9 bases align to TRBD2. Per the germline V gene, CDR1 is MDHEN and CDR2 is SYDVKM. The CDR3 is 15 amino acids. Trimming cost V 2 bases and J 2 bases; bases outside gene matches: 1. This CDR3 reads CASSLVAGAYNEQFF. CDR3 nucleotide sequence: TGTGCCAGCAGTTTAGTAGCGGGAGCCTACAATGAGCAGTTCTTC.

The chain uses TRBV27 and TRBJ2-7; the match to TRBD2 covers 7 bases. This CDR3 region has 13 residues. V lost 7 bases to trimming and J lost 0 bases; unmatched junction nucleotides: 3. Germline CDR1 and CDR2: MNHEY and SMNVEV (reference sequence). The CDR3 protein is CASMSGGSYEQYF. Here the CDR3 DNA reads TGTGCCAGCATGTCGGGAGGCTCCTACGAGCAGTACTTC.

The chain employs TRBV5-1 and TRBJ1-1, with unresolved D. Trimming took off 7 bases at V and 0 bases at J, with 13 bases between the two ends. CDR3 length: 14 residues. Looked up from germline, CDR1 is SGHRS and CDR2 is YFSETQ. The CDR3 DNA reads TGCGCCAGCGGTGTCAGCGCCCTGAACACTGAAGCTTTCTTT. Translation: CASGVSALNTEAFF. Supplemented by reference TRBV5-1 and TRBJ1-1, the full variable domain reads KAGVTQTPRYLIKTRGQQVTLSCSPISGHRSVSWYQQTPGQGLQFLFEYFSETQRNKGNFPGRFSGRQFSNSRSEMNVSTLELGDSALYLCASGVSALNTEAFFGQGTRLTVV.

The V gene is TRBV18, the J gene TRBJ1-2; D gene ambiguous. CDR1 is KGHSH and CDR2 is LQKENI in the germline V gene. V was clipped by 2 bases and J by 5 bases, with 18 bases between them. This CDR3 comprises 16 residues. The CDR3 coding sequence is TGTGCCAGCTCACCAGGTCCAAAGAAATCGGGATATGGCTACACCTTC. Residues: CASSPGPKKSGYGYTF.

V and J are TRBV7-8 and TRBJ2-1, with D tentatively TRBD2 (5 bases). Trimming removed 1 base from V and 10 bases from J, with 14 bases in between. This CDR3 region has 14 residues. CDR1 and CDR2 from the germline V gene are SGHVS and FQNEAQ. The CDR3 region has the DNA TGTGCCAGCAGCTTAGTACAAAGTGGCGGGGAGCAGTTCTTC. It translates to CASSLVQSGGEQFF.

CDR3 sequence reads: CASSFQGLLETQYF. The CDR3 DNA reads as TGCGCCAGCAGCTTCCAGGGGCTCTTAGAGACCCAGTACTTC. The rearrangement links TRBV5-1 to TRBJ2-5; D perhaps matches TRBD1 (6 bases). V was shortened by 2 bases and J by 4 bases, with 12 bases between the two germline ends. Germline lookup yields CDR1 SGHRS and CDR2 YFSETQ. The length of the CDR3 is 14 residues.

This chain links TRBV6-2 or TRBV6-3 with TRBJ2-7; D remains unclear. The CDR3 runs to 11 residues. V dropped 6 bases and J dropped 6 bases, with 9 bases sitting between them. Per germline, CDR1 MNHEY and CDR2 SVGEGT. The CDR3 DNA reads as TGTGCCAGCAGCGAGATTCGCGAGCAGTACTTC. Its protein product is CASSEIREQYF.

CDR3 DNA sequence: TGTGCCACCGGGGAGGGAGCCGGGGAGCTGTTTTTT. Residues: CATGEGAGELFF. The chain is built from TRBV24-1 and TRBJ2-2; 7 nucleotides agree with TRBD2. The junction had 3 bases not matched to a gene; V was cut back by 9 bases and J by 6 bases. CDR1 KGHDR and CDR2 SFDVKD come from the germline V gene. The CDR3 is 12 amino acids.

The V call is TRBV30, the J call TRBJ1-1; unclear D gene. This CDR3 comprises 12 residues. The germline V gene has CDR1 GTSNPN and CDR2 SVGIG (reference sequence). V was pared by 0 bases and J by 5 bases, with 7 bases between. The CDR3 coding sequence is TGTGCCTGGAGTGTAACGGGGACTGAAGCTTTCTTT. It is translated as CAWSVTGTEAFF.

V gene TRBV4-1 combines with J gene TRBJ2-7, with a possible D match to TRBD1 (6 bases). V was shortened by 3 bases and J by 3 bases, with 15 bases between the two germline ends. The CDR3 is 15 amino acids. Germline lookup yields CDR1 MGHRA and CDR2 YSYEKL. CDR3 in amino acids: CASSHASRGGYEQYF. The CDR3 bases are TGCGCCAGCAGCCACGCATCCAGGGGCGGCTACGAGCAGTACTTC.

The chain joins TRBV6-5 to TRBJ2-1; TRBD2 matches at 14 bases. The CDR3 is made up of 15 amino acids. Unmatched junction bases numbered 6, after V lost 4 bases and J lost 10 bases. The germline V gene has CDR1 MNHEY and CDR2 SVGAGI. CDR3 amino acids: CASSSSGLAGVEQFF. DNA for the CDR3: TGTGCCAGCAGTTCCTCGGGACTAGCGGGAGTAGAGCAGTTCTTC.

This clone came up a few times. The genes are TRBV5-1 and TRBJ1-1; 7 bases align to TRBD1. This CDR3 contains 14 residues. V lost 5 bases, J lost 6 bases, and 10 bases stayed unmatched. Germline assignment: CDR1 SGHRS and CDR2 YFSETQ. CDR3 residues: CASRLTTGAAEAFF. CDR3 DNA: TGCGCCAGCAGACTCACAACAGGGGCCGCTGAAGCTTTCTTT.

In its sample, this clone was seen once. Here the CDR3 DNA reads TGTGCCAGCAGTTACCCGGCGGGGCCCAATGAGCAGTTCTTC. Its translation is CASSYPAGPNEQFF. This chain links TRBV6-2 or TRBV6-3 with TRBJ2-1; the D gene is possibly TRBD2 (6 bases). The V end was cut by 2 bases, the J end by 6 bases, with 11 bases between. The CDR3 covers 14 residues. In germline, CDR1 is MNHEY, CDR2 SVGEGT.

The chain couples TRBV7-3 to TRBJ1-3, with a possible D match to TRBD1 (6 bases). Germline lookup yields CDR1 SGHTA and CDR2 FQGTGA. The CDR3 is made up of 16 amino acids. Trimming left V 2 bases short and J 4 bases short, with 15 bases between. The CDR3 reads CASSLGPQGPGNTIYF. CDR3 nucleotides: TGTGCCAGCAGCTTAGGACCACAGGGACCAGGAAACACCATATATTTT.

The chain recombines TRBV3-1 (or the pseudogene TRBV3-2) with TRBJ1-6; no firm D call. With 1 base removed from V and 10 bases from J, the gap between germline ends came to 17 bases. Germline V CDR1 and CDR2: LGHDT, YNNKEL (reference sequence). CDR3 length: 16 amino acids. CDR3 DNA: TGTGCCAGCAGCCAAGCCGGGTCGCGACCCCGGTCACCCCTCCACTTT. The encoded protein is CASSQAGSRPRSPLHF.

The CDR3 DNA sequence: TGTGCCAGCAGCGTGAAAGGAGGTAGCAATCAGCCCCAGCATTTT. Protein: CASSVKGGSNQPQHF. The chain joins TRBV7-2 to TRBJ1-5; D remains ambiguous. The germline gives CDR1 SGHTA, CDR2 FQGNSA. The ends were cut back, 5 bases at V and 0 bases at J, with 11 bases in the middle. The CDR3 consists of 15 residues.

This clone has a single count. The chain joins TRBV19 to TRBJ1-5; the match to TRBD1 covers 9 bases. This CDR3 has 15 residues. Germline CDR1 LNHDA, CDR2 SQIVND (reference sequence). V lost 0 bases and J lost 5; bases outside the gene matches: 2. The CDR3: CASSIDGTGHQPQHF. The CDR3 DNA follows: TGTGCCAGTAGTATAGATGGGACAGGGCATCAGCCCCAGCATTTT.

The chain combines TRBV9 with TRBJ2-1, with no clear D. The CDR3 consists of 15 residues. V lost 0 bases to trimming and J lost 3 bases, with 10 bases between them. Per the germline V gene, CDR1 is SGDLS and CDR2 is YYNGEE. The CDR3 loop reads CASSVETSGYNEQFF. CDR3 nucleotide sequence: TGTGCCAGCAGCGTAGAAACTTCGGGCTACAATGAGCAGTTCTTC.

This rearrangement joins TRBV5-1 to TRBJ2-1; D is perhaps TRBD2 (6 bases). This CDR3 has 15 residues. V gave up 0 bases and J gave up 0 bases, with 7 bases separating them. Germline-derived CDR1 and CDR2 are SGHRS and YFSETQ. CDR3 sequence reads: CASSLDGSSYNEQFF. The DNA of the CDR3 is TGCGCCAGCAGCTTGGACGGGAGCTCCTACAATGAGCAGTTCTTC.

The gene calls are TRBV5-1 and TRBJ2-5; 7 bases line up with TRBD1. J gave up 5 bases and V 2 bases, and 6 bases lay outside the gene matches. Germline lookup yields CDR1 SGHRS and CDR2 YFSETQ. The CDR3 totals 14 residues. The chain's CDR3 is CASSFNRGWETQYF. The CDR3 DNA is TGCGCCAGCAGCTTTAACAGGGGATGGGAGACCCAGTACTTC.